The 26 T cell receptor beta chains reported below all come from one sample, sequenced in a study of blood T cell repertoires in COVID-19 (dated by TCRdb to the early 2020s). Libraries were made using the immunoSEQ multiplex PCR assay. The table comes from immuneACCESS by way of TCRdb, which keeps in-frame sequences with V and J called. Part of the clones is missing from these tables; in studies checked, under half for an unresolved V gene and the rest for unknown reasons. In all, the sample holds roughly 210,000 clones, and about 85% of those were seen once. The top ten clonotypes cover over 9.5% of the sample. Source material: peripheral blood. These TCRs come from a woman older than 75 with COVID-19, enrolled during active disease.

This chain uses TRBV6-2 or TRBV6-3 with TRBJ2-5; 7 nucleotides match TRBD1. After removal of 0 bases from V and 0 bases from J, the junction contained 7 bases not matched to a gene. This CDR3 spans 17 amino acids. Germline assignment: CDR1 MNHEY and CDR2 SVGEGT. CDR3 nucleotides: TGTGCCAGCAGTTACTCGACCAGGGGGACCCACCAAGAGACCCAGTACTTC. It translates to CASSYSTRGTHQETQYF.

V and J are TRBV7-9 and TRBJ1-6; 7 bases agree with TRBD1. V shed 5 bases and J 6 bases; nucleotides not matched to a gene: 13. CDR1 and CDR2 from the germline V gene are SEHNR and FQNEAQ (reference sequence). This CDR3 has 17 residues. CDR3 sequence reads: CASSPRTPGQSNSPLHF. CDR3 DNA: TGTGCCAGCAGCCCACGAACCCCGGGACAGTCTAATTCACCCCTCCACTTT.

The chain links TRBV10-2 to TRBJ1-5; 8 bases are a match to TRBD1. The CDR3 totals 14 residues. J was trimmed by 6 bases and V by 3 bases; bases with no gene match: 4. Germline loops: CDR1 WSHSY, CDR2 SAAADI. The CDR3 is CASSEQGVGQPQHF. In nucleotides, the CDR3 is TGCGCCAGCAGTGAACAGGGGGTAGGTCAGCCCCAGCATTTT.

The rearrangement joins TRBV5-5 to TRBJ2-2; D is uncertain. The CDR3 runs to 14 residues. Germline CDR1 SGHKS, CDR2 YYEKEE (reference sequence). Between the trimmed V and J ends, which lost 2 bases and 4 bases, there was a span of 9 bases. The CDR3 bases are TGTGCCAGCAGCTTAGGTCCGGGCACCGGGGAGCTGTTTTTT. Protein: CASSLGPGTGELFF.

The chain joins TRBV28 to TRBJ2-2; TRBD2 aligns across 9 bases. With V trimmed by 5 bases and J by 7 bases, 17 bases remained unmatched. This CDR3 comprises 18 residues. Germline values: CDR1 MDHEN, CDR2 SYDVKM. The CDR3 loop is CASSPRRGAGGRNGELFF. The CDR3 DNA reads as TGTGCCAGCAGTCCTAGGCGGGGAGCGGGGGGCCGGAACGGGGAGCTGTTTTTT.

Concerning this clone itself: A junction end diverges from the germline sequence, so it may reflect a read error. The chain couples TRBV7-2 to TRBJ2-5; 8 bases are a match to TRBD2. In germline, CDR1 is SGHTA, CDR2 FQGNSA. The CDR3 is made up of 16 amino acids. The CDR3 DNA follows: TGTGCCAGCAGACCCGGGAGCGGGGGTACCCAAGGGACCCAGTACTTC. It yields the protein CASRPGSGGTQGTQYF.

The chain uses TRBV6-5 and TRBJ1-2; 10 bases line up with TRBD1. Trimming cost V 6 bases and J 3 bases; bases outside gene matches: 4. The CDR3 sequence is 14 residues long. CDR1 is MNHEY, CDR2 SVGAGI, per germline. CDR3 bases: TGTGCCAGCAGCGAGGGACAGGGGCACTATGGCTACACCTTC. Its translation is CASSEGQGHYGYTF.

The chain recombines TRBV5-1 with TRBJ2-1, with D tentatively TRBD1 (6 bases). Germline V gives CDR1 SGHRS, CDR2 YFSETQ. The CDR3 loop spans 16 amino acids. V gave up 5 bases and J gave up 0 bases, with 15 bases separating them. As DNA, the CDR3 is TGCGCCAGCAGTTGGACCGGGACAAGCTCCTACAATGAGCAGTTCTTC. This codes for CASSWTGTSSYNEQFF. Drawing the rest from reference TRBV5-1 and TRBJ2-1, the complete variable domain is KAGVTQTPRYLIKTRGQQVTLSCSPISGHRSVSWYQQTPGQGLQFLFEYFSETQRNKGNFPGRFSGRQFSNSRSEMNVSTLELGDSALYLCASSWTGTSSYNEQFFGPGTRLTVL.

This rearrangement joins TRBV5-1 to TRBJ1-2; D gene ambiguous. V was pared by 0 bases and J by 3 bases, with 9 bases between. The V gene's germline CDR1 is SGHRS and CDR2 YFSETQ. This CDR3 spans 14 amino acids. The CDR3 nucleotides read TGCGCCAGCAGCTTGGAGCAGGCTGACTATGGCTACACCTTC. Residues: CASSLEQADYGYTF.

This chain links TRBV3-1 (or the pseudogene TRBV3-2) with TRBJ2-3; 9 nucleotides line up with TRBD1. With V trimmed by 8 bases and J by 4 bases, 7 bases remained unmatched. CDR3 length: 14 amino acids. Germline V gene data show CDR1 as LGHDT and CDR2 as YNNKEL (reference sequence). The CDR3 DNA follows: TGTGCCAGCGGGCGGACAGGGGTCTCAGATACGCAGTATTTT. Translating gives CASGRTGVSDTQYF.

The chain employs TRBV5-5 and TRBJ1-5; TRBD1 might be the D (5 bases). V was shortened by 0 bases and J by 4 bases, with 14 bases between the two germline ends. The CDR3 length is 16 residues. The germline gives CDR1 SGHKS, CDR2 YYEKEE (reference sequence). CDR3 sequence: CASSLGSGLGNQPQHF. The DNA for the CDR3 is TGTGCCAGCAGCTTGGGCTCGGGACTGGGAAATCAGCCCCAGCATTTT.

V gene TRBV7-2 combines with J gene TRBJ1-4; the match to TRBD1 covers 9 bases. Germline lookup yields CDR1 SGHTA and CDR2 FQGNSA. With V trimmed by 5 bases and J by 8 bases, 15 bases remained unmatched. The CDR3 extends over 17 amino acids. The CDR3, as DNA: TGTGCCAGCAGCGATCCGGGGACAGGGTCGATTAGGGAAAAACTGTTTTTT. It yields the protein CASSDPGTGSIREKLFF.

V gene TRBV6-5 combines with J gene TRBJ1-6; no clear D gene. V lost 4 bases to trimming and J lost 3 bases, with 7 bases between them. Per the germline V gene, CDR1 is MNHEY and CDR2 is SVGAGI. The CDR3 consists of 14 residues. CDR3 sequence reads: CASSSGNYNSPLHF. CDR3 bases: TGTGCCAGCAGTTCAGGCAACTATAATTCACCCCTCCACTTT.

The rearrangement uses TRBV6-4 and TRBJ1-1; D might be TRBD1 (5 bases). The V end lost 6 bases, the J end lost 6 bases, and 8 bases lay between the germline ends. Germline values: CDR1 MRHNA, CDR2 SNTAGT. The CDR3 is 11 residues long. The CDR3 sequence: CASRAGSEAFF. The DNA for the CDR3 is TGTGCCAGCAGGGCAGGGTCTGAAGCTTTCTTT.

The gene calls are TRBV5-1 and TRBJ2-3, with D maybe TRBD1 (6 bases). CDR3 length: 15 amino acids. V was pared by 0 bases and J by 6 bases, with 14 bases between. CDR1 SGHRS and CDR2 YFSETQ come from the germline V gene. As DNA, the CDR3 is TGCGCCAGCAGCTTGGAGATACAGGGTTCGGATACGCAGTATTTT. Protein product: CASSLEIQGSDTQYF.

The chain couples TRBV9 to TRBJ2-5; 7 positions match TRBD2. This CDR3 region has 14 residues. Trimming cost V 4 bases and J 3 bases; bases outside gene matches: 6. CDR1 SGDLS and CDR2 YYNGEE come from the germline V gene. CDR3 sequence reads: CASSPRGGEETQYF. CDR3 DNA sequence: TGTGCCAGCAGCCCCCGGGGAGGGGAAGAGACCCAGTACTTC.

This chain uses TRBV4-1 with TRBJ1-4; D ambiguous. The CDR3 is 17 amino acids. Trimming stripped 3 bases from V and 8 bases from J, with 22 bases between. The germline V gene has CDR1 MGHRA and CDR2 YSYEKL. The chain's CDR3 is CASSQEAMIDNAEKLFF. In DNA form, the CDR3 reads TGCGCCAGCAGCCAGGAGGCCATGATTGATAACGCCGAAAAACTGTTTTTT.

This chain links TRBV24-1 with TRBJ1-2; 11 bases align to TRBD1. CDR3 size: 13 residues. Trimming cost V 7 bases and J 8 bases; bases outside gene matches: 5. Germline CDR1 and CDR2: KGHDR and SFDVKD. CDR3 loop: CATSRTGGKGYTF. CDR3 sequence (DNA): TGTGCCACCAGCCGGACAGGGGGCAAAGGCTACACCTTC.

The chain carries TRBV19 and TRBJ1-3; D might be TRBD1 (6 bases). The CDR3 is 16 residues long. CDR1 LNHDA and CDR2 SQIVND come from the germline V gene (reference sequence). V was trimmed by 6 bases and J by 4 bases, leaving 19 bases between them. The CDR3: CASRARGRGAGNTIYF. CDR3 bases: TGTGCCAGTAGGGCGCGCGGCAGGGGTGCGGGAAACACCATATATTTT. Filled out from reference TRBV19 and TRBJ1-3, the complete variable domain reads DGGITQSPKYLFRKEGQNVTLSCEQNLNHDAMYWYRQDPGQGLRLIYYSQIVNDFQKGDIAEGYSVSREKKESFPLTVTSAQKNPTAFYLCASRARGRGAGNTIYFGEGSWLTVV.

This clone has only one observation. The chain recombines TRBV5-1 with TRBJ1-3, with 11 bases identical to TRBD1. The junction had 4 bases not matched to a gene; V was cut back by 1 base and J by 7 bases. CDR3 length equals 15 residues. Looked up from germline, CDR1 is SGHRS and CDR2 is YFSETQ. CDR3 sequence reads: CASSLTGTGGNTIYF. Written as DNA, the CDR3 is TGCGCCAGCAGCTTGACCGGGACAGGGGGGAACACCATATATTTT.

This chain connects TRBV7-2 to TRBJ2-3; TRBD2 is a possible D gene (7 bases). Per the germline V gene, CDR1 is SGHTA and CDR2 is FQGNSA. Between the trimmed V and J ends, which lost 6 bases and 0 bases, there was a span of 13 bases. The CDR3 covers 15 residues. In DNA, the CDR3 is TGTGCCAGCAGTACACGGGGGGCGAGCACAGATACGCAGTATTTT. This encodes CASSTRGASTDTQYF.

The rearrangement uses TRBV5-1 and TRBJ2-1; the match to TRBD1 covers 9 bases. The CDR3 sequence is 14 residues long. Unmatched junction bases numbered 7, after V lost 4 bases and J lost 8 bases. CDR1 is SGHRS and CDR2 is YFSETQ in the germline V gene. The CDR3 protein is CASSPGQGGDEQFF. CDR3 in DNA: TGCGCCAGCAGCCCGGGACAGGGAGGGGATGAGCAGTTCTTC.

The V call is TRBV5-1, the J call TRBJ2-1, with TRBD2 identical over 8 bases. The CDR3 runs to 14 residues. V trimming: 3 bases; J trimming: 3 bases; junction bases outside the gene matches: 2. Looked up from germline, CDR1 is SGHRS and CDR2 is YFSETQ. CDR3 DNA: TGCGCCAGCAGCTACAGCGGGGGCTACAATGAGCAGTTCTTC. It translates to CASSYSGGYNEQFF.

The chain recombines TRBV11-1 with TRBJ2-1; D might be TRBD1 (7 bases). Germline CDR1 and CDR2: SGHAT and FQDESV (reference sequence). The CDR3 spans 13 residues. Trimming removed 5 bases at V and 7 bases at J, with 12 bases between. The CDR3 sequence: CASSQAGGNEQFF. CDR3 bases: TGTGCCAGCAGCCAGGCAGGGGGGAATGAGCAGTTCTTC. The entire variable domain, with the rest obtained from reference TRBV11-1 and TRBJ2-1, is as follows: EAEVAQSPRYKITEKSQAVAFWCDPISGHATLYWYRQILGQGPELLVQFQDESVVDDSQLPKDRFSAERLKGVDSTLKIQPAELGDSAMYLCASSQAGGNEQFFGPGTRLTVL.

This chain joins TRBV2 and TRBJ1-5; possible D gene TRBD1, 6 bases. Germline CDR1 reads SNHLY; CDR2 reads FYNNEI. The CDR3 is made up of 14 amino acids. V was cut by 7 bases and J by 2 bases, with 12 bases left in between. The CDR3 protein is CASTSGDRNQPQHF. The CDR3 nucleotides are TGTGCCAGCACATCAGGGGATCGCAATCAGCCCCAGCATTTT.

V usage is TRBV24-1 and J usage is TRBJ1-2; TRBD1 agrees at 7 bases. The CDR3 length is 15 residues. Germline values: CDR1 KGHDR, CDR2 SFDVKD. V lost 5 bases, J lost 0 bases, and 5 bases stayed unmatched. The CDR3 spells CATSGRGEPNYGYTF. DNA of the CDR3: TGTGCCACCAGTGGCAGGGGGGAACCTAACTATGGCTACACCTTC.